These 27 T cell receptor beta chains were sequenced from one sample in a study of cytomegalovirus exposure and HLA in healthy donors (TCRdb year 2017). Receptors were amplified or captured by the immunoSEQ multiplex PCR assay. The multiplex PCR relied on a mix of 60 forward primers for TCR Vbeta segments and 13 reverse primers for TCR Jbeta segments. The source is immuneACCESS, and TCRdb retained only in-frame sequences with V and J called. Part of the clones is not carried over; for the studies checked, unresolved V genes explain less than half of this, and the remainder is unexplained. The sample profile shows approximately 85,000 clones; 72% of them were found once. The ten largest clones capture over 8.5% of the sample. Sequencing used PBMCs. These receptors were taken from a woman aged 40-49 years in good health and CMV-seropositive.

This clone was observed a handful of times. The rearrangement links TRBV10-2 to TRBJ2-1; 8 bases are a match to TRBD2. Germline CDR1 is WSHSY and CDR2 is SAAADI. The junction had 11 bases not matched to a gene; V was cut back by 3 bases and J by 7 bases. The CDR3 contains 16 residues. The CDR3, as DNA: TGCGCCAGCAGTGAACCCCGGGGACTAGATCAAAATGAGCAGTTCTTC. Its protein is CASSEPRGLDQNEQFF.

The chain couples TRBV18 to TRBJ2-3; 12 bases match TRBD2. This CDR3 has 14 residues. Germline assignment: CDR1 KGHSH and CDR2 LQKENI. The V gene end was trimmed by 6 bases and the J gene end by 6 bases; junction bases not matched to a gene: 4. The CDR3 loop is CASSPGLAGDTQYF. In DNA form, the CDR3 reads TGTGCCAGCTCCCCGGGACTAGCGGGTGATACGCAGTATTTT. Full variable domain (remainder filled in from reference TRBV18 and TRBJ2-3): NAGVMQNPRHLVRRRGQEARLRCSPMKGHSHVYWYRQLPEEGLKFMVYLQKENIIDESGMPKERFSAEFPKEGPSILRIQQVVRGDSAAYFCASSPGLAGDTQYFGPGTRLTVL.

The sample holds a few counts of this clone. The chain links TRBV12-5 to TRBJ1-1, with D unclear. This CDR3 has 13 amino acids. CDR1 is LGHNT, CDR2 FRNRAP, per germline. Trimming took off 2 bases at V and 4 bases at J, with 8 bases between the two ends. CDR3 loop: CASGLNSITEAFF. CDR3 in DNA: TGTGCTAGTGGTTTGAATTCTATCACTGAAGCTTTCTTT.

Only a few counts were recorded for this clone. As DNA, the CDR3 is TGCGCCAGCAGCTTGGATTCAGGGTCCAACGAGCAGTACTTC. Its translation is CASSLDSGSNEQYF. The chain joins TRBV5-1 to TRBJ2-7; perhaps TRBD1 as D (5 bases). The length of the CDR3 is 14 residues. Germline CDR1 is SGHRS and CDR2 is YFSETQ. The V end lost 0 bases, the J end lost 5 bases, and 12 bases lay between the germline ends.

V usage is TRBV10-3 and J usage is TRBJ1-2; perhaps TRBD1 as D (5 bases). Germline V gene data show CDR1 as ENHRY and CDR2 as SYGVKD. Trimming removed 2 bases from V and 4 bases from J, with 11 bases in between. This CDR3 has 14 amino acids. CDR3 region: CAISEDGTSYGYTF. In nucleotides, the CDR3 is TGTGCCATCAGTGAGGATGGGACTAGCTATGGCTACACCTTC.

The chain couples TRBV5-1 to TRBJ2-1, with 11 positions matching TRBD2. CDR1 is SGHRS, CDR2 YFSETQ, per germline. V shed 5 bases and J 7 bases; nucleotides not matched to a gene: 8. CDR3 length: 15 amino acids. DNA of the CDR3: TGCGCCAGCAGGACACTAGCGGGAGATAGTAATGAGCAGTTCTTC. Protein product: CASRTLAGDSNEQFF.

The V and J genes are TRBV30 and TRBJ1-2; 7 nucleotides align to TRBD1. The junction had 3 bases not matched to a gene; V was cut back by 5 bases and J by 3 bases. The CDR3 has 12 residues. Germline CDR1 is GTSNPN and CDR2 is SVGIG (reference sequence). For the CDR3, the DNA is TGTGCCTGGGGCAGGGGGGACTATGGCTACACCTTC. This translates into CAWGRGDYGYTF.

This chain's CDR3 is CASSLGTTDTQYF. Here the CDR3 DNA reads TGTGCCAGCAGTCTAGGTACCACAGATACGCAGTATTTT. The V gene is TRBV11-2, the J gene TRBJ2-3; D gene unclear. CDR3 length: 13 residues. CDR1 SGHAT and CDR2 FQNNGV come from the germline V gene. The V end lost 6 bases, the J end lost 2 bases, and 9 bases lay between the germline ends.

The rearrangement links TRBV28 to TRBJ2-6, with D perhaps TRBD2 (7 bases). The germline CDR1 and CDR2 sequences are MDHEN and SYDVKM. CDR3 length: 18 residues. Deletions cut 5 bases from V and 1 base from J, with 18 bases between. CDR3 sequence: CASSTQGAGKSGANVLTF. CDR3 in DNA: TGTGCCAGCAGTACACAGGGAGCGGGGAAATCTGGGGCCAACGTCCTGACTTTC.

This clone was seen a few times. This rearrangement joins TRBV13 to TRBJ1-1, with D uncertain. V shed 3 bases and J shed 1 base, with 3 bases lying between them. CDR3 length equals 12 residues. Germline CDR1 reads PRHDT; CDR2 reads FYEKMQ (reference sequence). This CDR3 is CASSFRNTEAFF. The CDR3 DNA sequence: TGTGCCAGCAGCTTCCGGAACACTGAAGCTTTCTTT. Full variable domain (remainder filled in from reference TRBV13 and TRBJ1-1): AAGVIQSPRHLIKEKRETATLKCYPIPRHDTVYWYQQGPGQDPQFLISFYEKMQSDKGSIPDRFSAQQFSDYHSELNMSSLELGDSALYFCASSFRNTEAFFGQGTRLTVV.

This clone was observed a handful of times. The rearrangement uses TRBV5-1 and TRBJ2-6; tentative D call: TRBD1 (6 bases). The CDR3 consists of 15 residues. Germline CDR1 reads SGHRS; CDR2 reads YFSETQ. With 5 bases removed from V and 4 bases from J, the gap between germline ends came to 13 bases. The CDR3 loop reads CASRPSGAGANVLTF. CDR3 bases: TGCGCCAGCAGACCTTCAGGGGCAGGGGCCAACGTCCTGACTTTC.

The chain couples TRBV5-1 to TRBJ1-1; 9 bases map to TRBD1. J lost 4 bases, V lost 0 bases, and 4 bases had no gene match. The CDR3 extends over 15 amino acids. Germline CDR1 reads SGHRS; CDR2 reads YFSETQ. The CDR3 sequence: CASSLVGQGVTEAFF. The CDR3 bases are TGCGCCAGCAGCTTGGTGGGACAGGGAGTCACTGAAGCTTTCTTT. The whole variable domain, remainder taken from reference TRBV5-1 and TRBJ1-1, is KAGVTQTPRYLIKTRGQQVTLSCSPISGHRSVSWYQQTPGQGLQFLFEYFSETQRNKGNFPGRFSGRQFSNSRSEMNVSTLELGDSALYLCASSLVGQGVTEAFFGQGTRLTVV.

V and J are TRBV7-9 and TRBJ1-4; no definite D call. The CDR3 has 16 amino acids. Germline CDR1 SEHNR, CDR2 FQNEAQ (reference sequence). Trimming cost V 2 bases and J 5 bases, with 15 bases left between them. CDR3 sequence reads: CASSLSRYRRNEKLFF. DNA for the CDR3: TGTGCCAGCAGCTTATCTAGGTACCGGAGGAATGAAAAACTGTTTTTT.

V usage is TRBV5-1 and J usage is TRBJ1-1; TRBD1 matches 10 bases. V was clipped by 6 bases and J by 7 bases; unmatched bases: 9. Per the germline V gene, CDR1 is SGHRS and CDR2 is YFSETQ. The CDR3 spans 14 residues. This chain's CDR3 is CASTDRDRGVEAFF. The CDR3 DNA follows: TGCGCCAGCACCGACAGGGACAGGGGAGTTGAAGCTTTCTTT.

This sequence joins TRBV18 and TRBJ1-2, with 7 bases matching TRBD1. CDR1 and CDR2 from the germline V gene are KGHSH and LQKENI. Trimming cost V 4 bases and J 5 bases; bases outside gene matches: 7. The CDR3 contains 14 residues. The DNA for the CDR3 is TGTGCCAGCTCACAGAGGCAGGGGGAATATGGCTACACCTTC. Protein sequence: CASSQRQGEYGYTF.

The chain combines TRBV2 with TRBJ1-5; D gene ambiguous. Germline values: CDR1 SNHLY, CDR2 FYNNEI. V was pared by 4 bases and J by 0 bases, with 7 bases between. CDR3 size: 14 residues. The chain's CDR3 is CASSGPNSNQPQHF. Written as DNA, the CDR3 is TGTGCCAGCAGTGGGCCCAATAGCAATCAGCCCCAGCATTTT.

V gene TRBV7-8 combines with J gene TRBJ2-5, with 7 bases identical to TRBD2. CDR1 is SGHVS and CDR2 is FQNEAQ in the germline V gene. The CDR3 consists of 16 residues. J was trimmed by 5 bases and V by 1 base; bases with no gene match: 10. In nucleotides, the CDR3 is TGTGCCAGCAGCTTAGGCGGGGGAGGCAATTTGGAGACCCAGTACTTC. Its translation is CASSLGGGGNLETQYF.

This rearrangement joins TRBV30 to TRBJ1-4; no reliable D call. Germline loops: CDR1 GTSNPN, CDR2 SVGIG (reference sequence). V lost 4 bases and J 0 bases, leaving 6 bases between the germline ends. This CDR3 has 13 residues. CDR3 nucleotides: TGTGCCTGGACTATGACAACTAATGAAAAACTGTTTTTT. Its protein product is CAWTMTTNEKLFF.

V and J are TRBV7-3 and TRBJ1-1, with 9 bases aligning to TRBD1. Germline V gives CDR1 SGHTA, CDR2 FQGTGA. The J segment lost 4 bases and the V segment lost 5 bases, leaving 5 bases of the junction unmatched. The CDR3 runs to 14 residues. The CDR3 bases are TGTGCCAGCAGCCCGGACAGGGGTGGCACTGAAGCTTTCTTT. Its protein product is CASSPDRGGTEAFF.

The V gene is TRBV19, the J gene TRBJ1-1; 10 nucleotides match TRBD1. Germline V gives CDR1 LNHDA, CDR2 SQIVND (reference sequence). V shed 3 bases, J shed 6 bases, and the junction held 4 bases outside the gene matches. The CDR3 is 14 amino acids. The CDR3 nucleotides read TGTGCCAGTAGTATGACAGGGGGCTTGTCTGAAGCTTTCTTT. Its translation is CASSMTGGLSEAFF.

The CDR3 loop reads CASSQDQGIFDGYTF. The CDR3 DNA follows: TGCGCCAGCAGCCAAGATCAGGGGATATTTGATGGCTACACCTTC. V is TRBV4-3 and J is TRBJ1-2, with a possible D match to TRBD1 (6 bases). V lost 0 bases to trimming and J lost 6 bases, with 14 bases between them. CDR1 is LGHNA, CDR2 YSLEER, per germline. This CDR3 is built from 15 residues.

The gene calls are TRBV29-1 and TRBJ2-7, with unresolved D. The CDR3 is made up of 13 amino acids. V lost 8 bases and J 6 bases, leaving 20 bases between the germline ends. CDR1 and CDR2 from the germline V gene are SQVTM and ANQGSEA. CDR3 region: CSINVLATGEQYF. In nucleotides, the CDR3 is TGCAGCATAAACGTCCTTGCGACGGGCGAGCAGTACTTC.

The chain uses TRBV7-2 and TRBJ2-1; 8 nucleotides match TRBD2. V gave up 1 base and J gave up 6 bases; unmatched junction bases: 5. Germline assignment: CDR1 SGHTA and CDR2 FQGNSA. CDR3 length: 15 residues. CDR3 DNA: TGTGCCAGCAGCTTAGGGGCGGGGGGAGGCAATGAGCAGTTCTTC. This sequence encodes CASSLGAGGGNEQFF.

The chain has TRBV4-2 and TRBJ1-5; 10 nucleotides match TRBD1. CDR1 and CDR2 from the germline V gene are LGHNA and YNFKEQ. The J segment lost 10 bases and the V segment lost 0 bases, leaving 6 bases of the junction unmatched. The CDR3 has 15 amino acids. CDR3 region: CASSQETGGEGPQHF. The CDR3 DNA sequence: TGTGCCAGCAGCCAAGAGACAGGGGGCGAGGGACCCCAGCATTTT.

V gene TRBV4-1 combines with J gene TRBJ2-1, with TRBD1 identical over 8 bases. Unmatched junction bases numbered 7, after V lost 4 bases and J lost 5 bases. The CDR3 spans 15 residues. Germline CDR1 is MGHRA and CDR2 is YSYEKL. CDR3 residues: CASSPWTGINNEQFF. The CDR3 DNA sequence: TGCGCCAGCAGCCCATGGACAGGGATAAACAATGAGCAGTTCTTC.

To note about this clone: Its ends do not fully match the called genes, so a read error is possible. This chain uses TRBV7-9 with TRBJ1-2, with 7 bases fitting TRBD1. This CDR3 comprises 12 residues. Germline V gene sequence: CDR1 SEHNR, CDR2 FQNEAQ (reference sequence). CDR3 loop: CASSPSDRVVPF. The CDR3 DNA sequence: TGTGCCAGCAGCCCCTCAGACAGGGTGGTCCCCTTC.

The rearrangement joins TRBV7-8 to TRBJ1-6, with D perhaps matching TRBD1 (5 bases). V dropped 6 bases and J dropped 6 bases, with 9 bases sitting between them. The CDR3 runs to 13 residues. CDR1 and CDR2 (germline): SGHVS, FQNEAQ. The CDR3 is CASRRDFNSPLHF. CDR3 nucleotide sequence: TGTGCCAGCAGACGGGACTTTAATTCACCCCTCCACTTT.